This passage covers 5 T cell receptor beta chains from one sample sequenced in a study of cytomegalovirus exposure and HLA in healthy donors. In the PCR, 60 Vbeta and 13 Jbeta primers were used. Clones were read by immunoSEQ multiplex PCR, and TCRdb kept only the in-frame ones, dropping some. The table records some 120,000 clones, about four fifths of them present only once. Specimen: PBMCs. All receptors derive from a man aged 25-40 years in good health and CMV-seropositive.

This clone has only a few counts. The V and J genes are TRBV2 and TRBJ2-1, with TRBD1 matching 9 bases. The CDR3 has 15 amino acids. Germline V gene lookup returns CDR1 SNHLY and CDR2 FYNNEI. J was trimmed by 7 bases and V by 0 bases; bases with no gene match: 4. The DNA of the CDR3 is TGTGCCAGCAGTGAAGCGGGACAGGGATGGAATGAGCAGTTCTTC. Protein: CASSEAGQGWNEQFF.

V and J are TRBV11-2 and TRBJ1-4; D is undetermined. V was cut by 5 bases and J by 0 bases, with 10 bases left in between. The CDR3 covers 15 residues. CDR1 and CDR2 (germline): SGHAT, FQNNGV. The chain's CDR3 is CASSHDGATNEKLFF. The CDR3 nucleotides are TGTGCCAGCAGCCACGACGGAGCAACTAATGAAAAACTGTTTTTT.

The chain joins TRBV28 to TRBJ2-1; D call uncertain. Trimming removed 5 bases from V and 1 base from J, with 12 bases in between. This CDR3 spans 15 amino acids. CDR1 and CDR2 from the germline V gene are MDHEN and SYDVKM. This CDR3 reads CASSDDSPSYNEQFF. CDR3 DNA sequence: TGTGCCAGCAGTGACGACTCCCCGTCCTACAATGAGCAGTTCTTC.

The chain couples TRBV5-1 to TRBJ2-7; 11 bases are a match to TRBD2. The trim removed 2 bases at V and 2 bases at J, leaving 3 bases unmatched. The length of the CDR3 is 15 residues. CDR1 is SGHRS and CDR2 is YFSETQ in the germline V gene. In DNA form, the CDR3 reads TGCGCCAGCAGCTTCGGGACTAGCGGCACCTACGAGCAGTACTTC. It encodes CASSFGTSGTYEQYF.

This clone was observed a few times. This sequence joins TRBV6-4 and TRBJ2-2; D may be TRBD2 (7 bases). Germline CDR1 is MRHNA and CDR2 is SNTAGT. Trimming shortened V by 3 bases and J by 3 bases, and 8 bases separated the two germline ends. The CDR3 length is 14 residues. CDR3: CASSEGGHTGELFF. The CDR3 nucleotides are TGTGCCAGCAGTGAGGGGGGGCACACCGGGGAGCTGTTTTTT.